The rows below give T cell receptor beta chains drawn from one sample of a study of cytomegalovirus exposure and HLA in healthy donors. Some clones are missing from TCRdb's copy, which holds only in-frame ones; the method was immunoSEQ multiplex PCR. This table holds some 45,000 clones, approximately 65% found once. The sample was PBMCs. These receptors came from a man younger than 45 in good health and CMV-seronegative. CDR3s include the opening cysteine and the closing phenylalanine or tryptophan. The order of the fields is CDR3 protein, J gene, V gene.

CDR3 protein: CASSVTIGRGNEQFF
J gene: TRBJ2-1
V gene: TRBV25-1

CDR3 protein: CASGGTGSYEQYF
J gene: TRBJ2-7
V gene: TRBV19

CDR3 protein: CASSAMMGSTEAFF
J gene: TRBJ1-1
V gene: TRBV6-1

CDR3 protein: CASSLSDRGETQYF
J gene: TRBJ2-5
V gene: TRBV5-1

CDR3 protein: CATSRKLQGKEAFF
J gene: TRBJ1-1
V gene: TRBV15

CDR3 protein: CASSRLDPSTDTQYF
J gene: TRBJ2-3
V gene: TRBV10-1

CDR3 protein: CASSSGISSYNEQFF
J gene: TRBJ2-1
V gene: TRBV4-1

CDR3 protein: CASKPGPPGQGITVMSRELFF
J gene: TRBJ2-2
V gene: TRBV5-1

CDR3 protein: CASSLGGTGGIHEQYF
J gene: TRBJ2-7
V gene: TRBV5-8

CDR3 protein: CAISESRVQPQHF
J gene: TRBJ1-5
V gene: TRBV10-3

CDR3 protein: CASSQPRDSYGYTF
J gene: TRBJ1-2
V gene: TRBV7-9

CDR3 protein: CASSEREGPRQDEQFF
J gene: TRBJ2-1
V gene: TRBV6-1

CDR3 protein: CASSLATVATLHF
J gene: TRBJ1-6
V gene: TRBV27

CDR3 protein: CASSWRDQRGGYTF
J gene: TRBJ1-2
V gene: TRBV27

CDR3 protein: CASSPISRQGTTYEQYF
J gene: TRBJ2-7
V gene: TRBV11-2

CDR3 protein: CAGSAGAGGELFF
J gene: TRBJ2-2
V gene: TRBV27

CDR3 protein: CASSHWDRGLYEQYF
J gene: TRBJ2-7
V gene: TRBV14

CDR3 protein: CASSSYYEQYF
J gene: TRBJ2-7
V gene: TRBV6-5

CDR3 protein: CAWSLGEDYGYTF
J gene: TRBJ1-2
V gene: TRBV30

CDR3 protein: CASSNFGGSEDTGELFF
J gene: TRBJ2-2
V gene: TRBV19

CDR3 protein: CASRVLDRGVYGYTF
J gene: TRBJ1-2
V gene: TRBV6-1

CDR3 protein: CAWSETSGSTDTQYF
J gene: TRBJ2-3
V gene: TRBV30

CDR3 protein: CASSFMNTEAFF
J gene: TRBJ1-1
V gene: TRBV7-9

CDR3 protein: CASSHTSDSYEQYF
J gene: TRBJ2-7
V gene: TRBV7-9

CDR3 protein: CASSNWAGQPEQYF
J gene: TRBJ2-7
V gene: TRBV6-5

CDR3 protein: CASSESRSWGLGEQYF
J gene: TRBJ2-7
V gene: TRBV10-2

CDR3 protein: CASSIDRDTEAFF
J gene: TRBJ1-1
V gene: TRBV7-7

CDR3 protein: CASSWTSGSPYEQYF
J gene: TRBJ2-7
V gene: TRBV27

CDR3 protein: CASSVLRDRGDQPQHF
J gene: TRBJ1-5
V gene: TRBV5-6

CDR3 protein: CASRRTGTGVIGNTIYF
J gene: TRBJ1-3
V gene: TRBV7-9

CDR3 protein: CASSELAGNTEAFF
J gene: TRBJ1-1
V gene: TRBV25-1

CDR3 protein: CASSVGGWEGTEAFF
J gene: TRBJ1-1
V gene: TRBV5-1

CDR3 protein: CASSHRREGGNTIYF
J gene: TRBJ1-3
V gene: TRBV4-1

CDR3 protein: CASSEWGVNTEAFF
J gene: TRBJ1-1
V gene: TRBV25-1

CDR3 protein: CASSPSDRSNEKLFF
J gene: TRBJ1-4
V gene: TRBV5-1

CDR3 protein: CASSSGLAATDTQYF
J gene: TRBJ2-3
V gene: TRBV5-1

CDR3 protein: CASSQDRGLGANVLTF
J gene: TRBJ2-6
V gene: TRBV16

CDR3 protein: CASSLPRDGTQTYEQYF
J gene: TRBJ2-7
V gene: TRBV5-1

CDR3 protein: CASSITGQKNTEAFF
J gene: TRBJ1-1
V gene: TRBV19

CDR3 protein: CASSQDILARISFYNEQFF
J gene: TRBJ2-1
V gene: TRBV14

CDR3 protein: CASSRGGLNTGELFF
J gene: TRBJ2-2
V gene: TRBV6-5

CDR3 protein: CASSSLQGLGYTF
J gene: TRBJ1-2
V gene: TRBV5-4

CDR3 protein: CASSPVPGTGYNSPLHF
J gene: TRBJ1-6
V gene: TRBV9

CDR3 protein: CASSLRQGGIYEQYF
J gene: TRBJ2-7
V gene: TRBV27

CDR3 protein: CASSHPRGGTGGAGYGYTF
J gene: TRBJ1-2
V gene: TRBV4-1

CDR3 protein: CASMGLADGELFF
J gene: TRBJ2-2
V gene: TRBV10-2

CDR3 protein: CASSPLGSHEQYF
J gene: TRBJ2-7
V gene: TRBV4-2

CDR3 protein: CSASTGDTQYF
J gene: TRBJ2-3
V gene: TRBV20-1

CDR3 protein: CASSRGRATDTQYF
J gene: TRBJ2-3
V gene: TRBV19

CDR3 protein: CASSERGGGIAGELFF
J gene: TRBJ2-2
V gene: TRBV6-4

CDR3 protein: CASSLVGIPYEQYF
J gene: TRBJ2-7
V gene: TRBV7-9

CDR3 protein: CASSTRRVNEKLFF
J gene: TRBJ1-4
V gene: TRBV7-2

CDR3 protein: CSARFGGELFF
J gene: TRBJ2-2
V gene: TRBV20-1

CDR3 protein: CAIKGPAGAETQYF
J gene: TRBJ2-5
V gene: TRBV10-3

CDR3 protein: CASSLRQGPADTQYF
J gene: TRBJ2-3
V gene: TRBV6-5

CDR3 protein: CASSDGRDYQPQHF
J gene: TRBJ1-5
V gene: TRBV6-1

CDR3 protein: CAFSSGDSYNEQFF
J gene: TRBJ2-1
V gene: TRBV21-1

CDR3 protein: CASSLLTGGPGGNTEAFF
J gene: TRBJ1-1
V gene: TRBV5-1

CDR3 protein: CASSLDLGPTGNTIYF
J gene: TRBJ1-3
V gene: TRBV7-2

CDR3 protein: CASGATGEIGNTIYF
J gene: TRBJ1-3
V gene: TRBV27